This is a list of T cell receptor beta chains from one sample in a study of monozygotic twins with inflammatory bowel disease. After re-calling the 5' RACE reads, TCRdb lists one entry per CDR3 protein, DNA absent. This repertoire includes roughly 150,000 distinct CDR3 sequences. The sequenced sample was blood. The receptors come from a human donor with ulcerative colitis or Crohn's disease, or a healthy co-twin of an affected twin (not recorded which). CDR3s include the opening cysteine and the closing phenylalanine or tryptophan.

CDR3aa: CASSQDADQPQHF
v_gene: TRBV4-3
j_gene: TRBJ1-5

CDR3aa: CSARDGLRGAQYF
v_gene: TRBV20-1
j_gene: TRBJ2-3

CDR3aa: CSAIPSGYTDTQYF
v_gene: TRBV20-1
j_gene: TRBJ2-3

CDR3aa: CSAGEGARGYTF
v_gene: TRBV20-1
j_gene: TRBJ1-2

CDR3aa: CATSDLRRVGELFF
v_gene: TRBV24-1
j_gene: TRBJ2-2

CDR3aa: CARRTQQQETQYF
v_gene: TRBV21-1
j_gene: TRBJ2-5

CDR3aa: CASSSAGQPQHF
v_gene: TRBV7-2
j_gene: TRBJ1-5

CDR3aa: CASTDPGGNQPQHF
v_gene: TRBV6-2/TRBV6-3
j_gene: TRBJ1-5

CDR3aa: CSAGGTGDEKPFF
v_gene: TRBV20-1
j_gene: TRBJ1-4

CDR3aa: CASSQADTRQYF
v_gene: TRBV3-1
j_gene: TRBJ2-3

CDR3aa: CASSLAFRGRDSPLHF
v_gene: TRBV7-2
j_gene: TRBJ1-6

CDR3aa: CASSFGERGGGQYF
v_gene: TRBV12-3/TRBV12-4
j_gene: TRBJ2-7

CDR3aa: CASSRQNSYYGYTF
v_gene: TRBV4-2
j_gene: TRBJ1-2

CDR3aa: CASSTGVTEAFF
v_gene: TRBV12-3/TRBV12-4
j_gene: TRBJ1-1

CDR3aa: CASSLDGPVGIQYF
v_gene: TRBV5-1
j_gene: TRBJ2-4

CDR3aa: CASSPGGRGAAYNEQFF
v_gene: TRBV5-1
j_gene: TRBJ2-1

CDR3aa: CASSSEGQGAYEQYF
v_gene: TRBV28
j_gene: TRBJ2-7

CDR3aa: CASSPRTGPSNTEAFF
v_gene: TRBV7-6
j_gene: TRBJ1-1

CDR3aa: CSAREGTGGYGYTF
v_gene: TRBV20-1
j_gene: TRBJ1-2

CDR3aa: CASSRDVASTDTQYF
v_gene: TRBV7-2
j_gene: TRBJ2-3

CDR3aa: CASSKETADNEKLFF
v_gene: TRBV18
j_gene: TRBJ1-4

CDR3aa: CAWFPRGTGELFF
v_gene: TRBV30
j_gene: TRBJ2-2

CDR3aa: CSVDAGRYYEQYF
v_gene: TRBV29-1
j_gene: TRBJ2-7

CDR3aa: CASSLNTGANEAFF
v_gene: TRBV12-3/TRBV12-4
j_gene: TRBJ1-1

CDR3aa: CASSVGGTIRTDTQYF
v_gene: TRBV9
j_gene: TRBJ2-3

CDR3aa: CASSPRTSGGSWETQYF
v_gene: TRBV7-2
j_gene: TRBJ2-5

CDR3aa: CASSLSAGRLEAFF
v_gene: TRBV27
j_gene: TRBJ1-1

CDR3aa: CSARLGGASYEQYF
v_gene: TRBV20-1
j_gene: TRBJ2-7

CDR3aa: CSAWLWTGSSYNEQFF
v_gene: TRBV20-1
j_gene: TRBJ2-1

CDR3aa: CASSQGSGFRGELFF
v_gene: TRBV4-1
j_gene: TRBJ2-2

CDR3aa: CAWGRGNSPLHF
v_gene: TRBV30
j_gene: TRBJ1-6

CDR3aa: CASSETRVGYGYTF
v_gene: TRBV25-1
j_gene: TRBJ1-2

CDR3aa: CASSLTGEVSYEQYF
v_gene: TRBV7-6
j_gene: TRBJ2-7

CDR3aa: CASSFLGQGDSPLHF
v_gene: TRBV18
j_gene: TRBJ1-6

CDR3aa: CASSLPSGGSTSSYEQYF
v_gene: TRBV7-2
j_gene: TRBJ2-7

CDR3aa: CATSESDGAGTQYF
v_gene: TRBV24-1
j_gene: TRBJ2-5

CDR3aa: CASSQEWAPGRGYEQYF
v_gene: TRBV4-1
j_gene: TRBJ2-7

CDR3aa: CASSGDPYEQYF
v_gene: TRBV2
j_gene: TRBJ2-7

CDR3aa: CAWSVQDRATYEQYF
v_gene: TRBV30
j_gene: TRBJ2-7

CDR3aa: CASSTWTGRESPGANVLTF
v_gene: TRBV5-1
j_gene: TRBJ2-6

CDR3aa: CASTLDRGRNEQFF
v_gene: TRBV6-1
j_gene: TRBJ2-1

CDR3aa: CASRTHGVSYEQYF
v_gene: TRBV12-3/TRBV12-4
j_gene: TRBJ2-7

CDR3aa: CASSARGLASTDTQYF
v_gene: TRBV2
j_gene: TRBJ2-3

CDR3aa: CASSLGDRGRTNTEAFF
v_gene: TRBV5-5
j_gene: TRBJ1-1

CDR3aa: CATSRGEKGTKYF
v_gene: TRBV15
j_gene: TRBJ2-7

CDR3aa: CSVGSVSDEQFF
v_gene: TRBV29-1
j_gene: TRBJ2-1

CDR3aa: CASSPPGSVRGNQPQHF
v_gene: TRBV18
j_gene: TRBJ1-5

CDR3aa: CASSFPTGGELFF
v_gene: TRBV27
j_gene: TRBJ2-2

CDR3aa: CASSLAGGEVNTEAFF
v_gene: TRBV5-5
j_gene: TRBJ1-1

CDR3aa: CASSSMGAQASYGYTF
v_gene: TRBV5-1
j_gene: TRBJ1-2

CDR3aa: CASSYSGRLLTYNSPLHF
v_gene: TRBV6-5
j_gene: TRBJ1-6

CDR3aa: CASSSDGTEAFF
v_gene: TRBV7-3
j_gene: TRBJ1-1

CDR3aa: CASSLGGQLAKNIQYF
v_gene: TRBV5-1
j_gene: TRBJ2-4

CDR3aa: CASSLAMAGTGVTDTQYF
v_gene: TRBV7-2
j_gene: TRBJ2-3